This T cell receptor (beta chain) originates from a study of Ad26.COV2.S vaccination and SARS-CoV-2 variants (dated by TCRdb to the early 2020s). Broadly, across the study: The specificity and breadth of SARS-CoV-2-reactive T cell receptors after Ad26.COV2.S vaccination were assessed by TCRbeta repertoire sequencing. A total of 32 samples were included in the TCR-sequenced set, comprising around 20 Ad26.COV2.S vaccine recipients, 5 placebo recipients and 8 SARS-CoV-2 convalescent individuals. Beyond this particular receptor, the publication reports: It was noted by the authors that total T cell responses may have been underestimated by the TCR breadth and depth analyses. Comparable non-spike TCR breadth was observed between vaccine and placebo recipients, consistent with only spike being contained in the vaccine. Substantial breadth of spike-specific CD8+ and CD4+ T cell responses was reported after vaccination. Higher spike-specific TCR breadth was observed in Ad26.COV2.S recipients than in placebo recipients (P = 0.0014).

From the germline V gene, CDR1 is SGDLS and CDR2 is YYNGEE. From cysteine to phenylalanine, the CDR3 is 12 amino acids long. Only the CDR3 DNA is retained, 36 bases long and in frame from the first base. V loses 0 bases, J loses 6 bases, and the germline ends lie 3 bases apart. Comment on this clone: Its antigen is not yet known. No base qualities exist here, and no much larger clone lies one base off it.

In the paper's terms, the time point label means: individuals recovered from natural SARS-CoV-2 infection. The immunoSEQ Assay was the method used to sequence TCRbeta CDR3 regions. After extraction, genomic DNA underwent amplification by bias-controlled multiplex PCR, followed by high-throughput sequencing. The paper's processing steps were these. To quantify the absolute abundance of every unique TCRbeta CDR3 region, sequences were collapsed and filtered. Usable DNA was measured by amplifying reference genes present in all nucleated cells, and TCRbeta template counts were normalized to that usable DNA to estimate T cell fraction. Repertoire TCRs were annotated as SARS-CoV-2-specific when V gene, CDR3 amino acid sequence and J gene were exactly matched to a known reactive TCR set. The reference SARS-CoV-2 TCR set came from MIRA and was filtered for enrichment in COVID-19-positive ImmuneCODE repertoires, removing public or cross-reactive TCRs. Using the MIRA antigens, annotated TCRs were further analysed by specific ORF or by position within an ORF. Depth was the summed frequency of annotated unique rearrangements, while breadth was defined as annotated unique rearrangements over total unique productive rearrangements. Two-sided Wilcoxon rank-sum tests were applied when comparing TCR breadth between groups. The table was pulled from immuneACCESS by TCRdb, which kept in-frame rearrangements only. Such tables lose some clones; where checked, under half of the loss comes from unresolved V genes, and the rest has no known cause. For V, J and clone size, that table is used; D and trimming come from the DNA. The sample table shows under 150,000 clones, and roughly 88% are seen once. Approximately 5.1% of the sample lies in the top ten.

This sample comprised peripheral blood, obtained after recovery from COVID-19. The TCR comes from a human donor who had recovered from COVID-19. The chain couples TRBV9 to TRBJ2-2, with the identity of the D gene unclear. The CDR3 protein sequence reads: CASSVGSGELFF. The nucleotides read TGTGCCAGCAGCGTAGGTTCCGGGGAGCTGTTTTTT.